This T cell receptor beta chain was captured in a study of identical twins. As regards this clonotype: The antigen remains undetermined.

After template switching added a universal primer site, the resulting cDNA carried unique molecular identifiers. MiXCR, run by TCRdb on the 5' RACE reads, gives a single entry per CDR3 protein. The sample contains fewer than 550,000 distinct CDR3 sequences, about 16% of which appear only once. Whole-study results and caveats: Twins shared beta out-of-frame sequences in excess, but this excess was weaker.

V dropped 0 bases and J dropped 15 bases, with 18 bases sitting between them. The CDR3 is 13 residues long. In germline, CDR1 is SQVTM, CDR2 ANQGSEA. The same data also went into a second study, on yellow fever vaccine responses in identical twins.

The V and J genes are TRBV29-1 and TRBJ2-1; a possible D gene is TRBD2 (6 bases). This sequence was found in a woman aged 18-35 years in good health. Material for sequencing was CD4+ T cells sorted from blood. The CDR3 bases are TGCAGCGTTGAAGATCTTTCCGCGGGGTTGGGGTTCTTC. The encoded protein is CSVEDLSAGLGFF.